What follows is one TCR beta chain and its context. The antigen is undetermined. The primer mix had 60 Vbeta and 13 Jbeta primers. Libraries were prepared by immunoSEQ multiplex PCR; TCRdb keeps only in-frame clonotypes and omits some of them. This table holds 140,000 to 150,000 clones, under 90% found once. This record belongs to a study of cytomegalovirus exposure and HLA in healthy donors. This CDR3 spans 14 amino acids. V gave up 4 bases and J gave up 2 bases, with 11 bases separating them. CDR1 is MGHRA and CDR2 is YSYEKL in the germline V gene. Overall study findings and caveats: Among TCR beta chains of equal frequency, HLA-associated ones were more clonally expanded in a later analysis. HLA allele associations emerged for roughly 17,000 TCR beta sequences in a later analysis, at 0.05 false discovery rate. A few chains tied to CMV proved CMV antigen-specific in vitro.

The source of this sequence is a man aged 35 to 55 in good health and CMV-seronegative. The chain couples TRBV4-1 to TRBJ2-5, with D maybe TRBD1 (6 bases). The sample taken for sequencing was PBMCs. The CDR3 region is CASSRRQEQETQYF. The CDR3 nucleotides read TGCGCCAGCAGCCGAAGACAGGAACAAGAGACCCAGTACTTC.